These 23 T cell receptor beta chains came from one sample sequenced in a study of T cells in Graves' hyperthyroidism and ophthalmopathy. TCR beta CDR3 sequences were amplified from RNA transcripts. HTBI primers were the set used in a first-round RT-PCR of the TCR CDR3. TCRdb ran MiXCR on the multiplex PCR reads and lists one entry per CDR3 protein. The sample holds roughly 380,000 distinct CDR3 sequences, roughly an eighth seen once. The sample consisted of blood. These receptors came from a woman between 18 and 29 years old with Graves' hyperthyroidism.

This clonotype was seen at least ten times. The chain uses TRBV20-1 and TRBJ1-1; D is perhaps TRBD1 (5 bases). Trimming removed 6 bases at V and 3 bases at J, with 20 bases between. CDR3 length: 15 residues. Germline V lookup: CDR1 DFQATT, CDR2 SNEGSKA (reference sequence). In DNA form, the CDR3 reads TGCAGTGCCAAGAGAACAGGTTCCTGGGACACTGAAGCTTTCTTT. Its translation is CSAKRTGSWDTEAFF.

This clonotype was observed at least ten times. V is TRBV27 and J is TRBJ2-7, with D perhaps TRBD2 (5 bases). This CDR3 has 14 amino acids. CDR1 is MNHEY and CDR2 is SMNVEV in the germline V gene (reference sequence). Trimming removed 5 bases from V and 2 bases from J, with 13 bases in between. CDR3 protein: CASSTDGLTYEQYF. In nucleotides, the CDR3 is TGTGCCAGCAGTACCGACGGACTCACCTACGAGCAGTACTTC.

This clonotype came up a few times. The chain employs TRBV19 and TRBJ1-5; no clear D gene. The ends were cut back, 5 bases at V and 6 bases at J, with 14 bases in the middle. This CDR3 is 14 amino acids long. Germline loops: CDR1 LNHDA, CDR2 SQIVND (reference sequence). The CDR3 reads CASSPPPDSQPQHF. CDR3 bases: TGTGCCAGTAGTCCACCCCCGGATTCTCAGCCCCAGCATTTT.

In this sample, this clonotype turned up many times. The chain carries TRBV7-3 and TRBJ2-3; tentatively, D is TRBD2 (6 bases). Germline CDR1 SGHTA, CDR2 FQGTGA. V was trimmed by 4 bases and J by 4 bases, leaving 15 bases between them. This CDR3 region has 15 residues. The CDR3 DNA sequence: TGTGCCAGCAGCTATTCGAGCGGGTTCGCAGATACGCAGTATTTT. Protein sequence: CASSYSSGFADTQYF.

For this clonotype: A much larger clone lies one base from this, so it may be a read error. The chain combines TRBV7-2 with TRBJ2-3; TRBD2 aligns across 9 bases. Per the germline V gene, CDR1 is SGHTA and CDR2 is FQGNSA. The CDR3 runs to 15 residues. In DNA form, the CDR3 reads TGTGCCAACAGCTCTAGCGGGGAGATGGGAGATACGCAGTATTTT. Amino acids: CANSSSGEMGDTQYF.

The J gene is TRBJ1-5, the V gene TRBV20-1, with D tentatively TRBD1 (5 bases). CDR3 length: 16 residues. Germline V CDR1 and CDR2: DFQATT, SNEGSKA (reference sequence). The V end lost 5 bases, the J end lost 2 bases, and 19 bases lay between the germline ends. In DNA form, the CDR3 reads TGCAGTGCTGAACTACCGGGACGTCCCCGCAATCAGCCCCAGCATTTT. This translates into CSAELPGRPRNQPQHF.

This sequence joins TRBV28 and TRBJ2-1, with D uncertain. This CDR3 region has 15 residues. Deletions cut 1 base from V and 2 bases from J, with 9 bases between. Germline CDR1 reads MDHEN; CDR2 reads SYDVKM. The DNA for the CDR3 is TGTGCCAGCAGTTTATCTCCGGCGACCTACAATGAGCAGTTCTTC. It yields the protein CASSLSPATYNEQFF.

This clonotype came up a few times. The chain links TRBV12-3 or TRBV12-4 to TRBJ1-2, with a weak D call TRBD1 (5 bases). The CDR3 is made up of 12 amino acids. V was pared by 6 bases and J by 4 bases, with 9 bases between. The CDR3, as DNA: TGTGCCAGCAGACGACAGATCTATGGCTACACCTTC. Translated, it gives CASRRQIYGYTF.

This clonotype has just a few counts. This sequence joins TRBV5-1 and TRBJ1-3; D remains ambiguous. The CDR3 runs to 16 residues. Trimming removed 4 bases from V and 0 bases from J, with 14 bases in between. Germline CDR1 is SGHRS and CDR2 is YFSETQ. CDR3 sequence: CASSPRTTISGNTIYF. CDR3 bases: TGCGCCAGCAGCCCCAGGACGACAATCTCTGGAAACACCATATATTTT.

This clonotype was seen at least ten times. The gene calls are TRBV28 and TRBJ2-3, with 13 positions matching TRBD2. The CDR3 loop spans 19 amino acids. V dropped 5 bases and J dropped 0; count of bases not matched to a gene: 11. The germline CDR1 and CDR2 sequences are MDHEN and SYDVKM. The CDR3, as DNA: TGTGCCAGCAGTACCGAGGGGACTAGCGGGATGAGTAGCACAGATACGCAGTATTTT. Translated: CASSTEGTSGMSSTDTQYF.

The gene calls are TRBV12-3 or TRBV12-4 and TRBJ2-2, with D maybe TRBD2 (7 bases). CDR3 length: 16 amino acids. Trimming took 5 bases from V and 6 from J, leaving 19 bases between them. CDR3 sequence (DNA): TGTGCCAGCAGTCCCCGGGGAGGGGGGAAGGCCGGGGAGCTGTTTTTT. Translated: CASSPRGGGKAGELFF.

This clonotype was counted many times. The chain joins TRBV20-1 to TRBJ2-3; D gene uncertain. The V end lost 0 bases, the J end lost 3 bases, and 13 bases lay between the germline ends. There are 15 residues in the CDR3. The V gene's germline CDR1 is DFQATT and CDR2 SNEGSKA (reference sequence). The CDR3 DNA reads TGCAGTGCTAGAGATCATGGGGTTGGAACAGATACGCAGTATTTT. As protein: CSARDHGVGTDTQYF.

This clonotype has at least ten counts. J is TRBJ1-2 and V is TRBV6-1; TRBD1 matches at 11 bases. J gave up 4 bases and V 0 bases, and 1 base lay outside the gene matches. The germline V gene has CDR1 MNHNS and CDR2 SASEGT. The CDR3 consists of 15 residues. CDR3 sequence: CASSEAGTGGYGYTF. Here the CDR3 DNA reads TGTGCCAGCAGTGAAGCAGGGACAGGGGGCTATGGCTACACCTTC.

Comment on this clonotype: Being one base from a much bigger clone, this may be a read error. The chain is built from TRBV11-2 and TRBJ2-7; D ambiguous. The CDR3 loop spans 13 amino acids. Trimming took 0 bases from V and 9 from J, leaving 12 bases between them. CDR1 is SGHAT and CDR2 is FQNNGV in the germline V gene. The CDR3 coding sequence is TGTGCCAGCAGCTTAGAGGGTAGAGGCGGGCAGTACTTC. Its protein product is CASSLEGRGGQYF.

This clonotype was seen ten or more times. The chain links TRBV20-1 to TRBJ1-5, with 9 bases fitting TRBD1. This CDR3 comprises 13 residues. In germline, CDR1 is DFQATT, CDR2 SNEGSKA (reference sequence). After removal of 3 bases from V and 5 bases from J, the junction contained 2 bases not matched to a gene. The CDR3 loop is CSARDRGDQPQHF. CDR3 coding DNA: TGCAGTGCTAGGGACAGGGGCGATCAGCCCCAGCATTTT.

The sample holds many counts of this clonotype. V and J are TRBV30 and TRBJ2-7, with a possible D match to TRBD1 (6 bases). This CDR3 has 16 residues. The germline CDR1 and CDR2 sequences are GTSNPN and SVGIG (reference sequence). With 0 bases removed from V and 5 bases from J, the gap between germline ends came to 20 bases. For the CDR3, the DNA is TGTGCCTGGAGTGTAAGCTGGCCAGGGGACCTACACGAGCAGTACTTC. This encodes CAWSVSWPGDLHEQYF.

This clonotype occurred a few times. The chain joins TRBV14 to TRBJ2-3; 7 bases fit TRBD2. J was trimmed by 8 bases and V by 3 bases; bases with no gene match: 11. Per germline, CDR1 SGHDN and CDR2 FVKESK. The CDR3 is 15 residues long. The CDR3 reads CASSQPGGRVGTQYF. The DNA for the CDR3 is TGTGCCAGCAGCCAGCCCGGAGGGAGGGTCGGTACGCAGTATTTT.

This chain connects TRBV6-2 or TRBV6-3 to TRBJ1-4; 8 bases agree with TRBD1. CDR3 size: 14 residues. After removal of 6 bases from V and 4 bases from J, the junction contained 4 bases not matched to a gene. CDR1 is MNHEY, CDR2 SVGEGT, per germline. CDR3: CASRRTGYNEKLFF. The CDR3 region has the DNA TGTGCCAGCAGGAGGACAGGGTATAATGAAAAACTGTTTTTT.

This clonotype was counted a few times. The chain has TRBV12-3 or TRBV12-4 and TRBJ2-1; 13 nucleotides match TRBD2. Trimming cost V 1 base and J 7 bases; bases outside gene matches: 19. CDR3 length: 21 residues. CDR3 nucleotides: TGTGCCAGCAGTTTAGGAGCCCGCGTTGGACTAGCGGGAGATTCTGGGAATGAGCAGTTCTTC. It specifies CASSLGARVGLAGDSGNEQFF.

Many counts were recorded for this clonotype. V and J are TRBV11-2 and TRBJ2-2; TRBD2 matches at 12 bases. Unmatched junction bases numbered 14, after V lost 5 bases and J lost 13 bases. The CDR3 runs 16 residues. Germline V lookup: CDR1 SGHAT, CDR2 FQNNGV. CDR3: CASSRRTSGNPEALFF. The CDR3 coding sequence is TGTGCCAGCAGCCGTCGGACTAGCGGGAACCCCGAAGCGCTGTTTTTT.

This clonotype appeared many times. V gene TRBV28 combines with J gene TRBJ2-1; D call uncertain. Germline loops: CDR1 MDHEN, CDR2 SYDVKM. The length of the CDR3 is 15 residues. Trimming left V 2 bases short and J 5 bases short, with 13 bases between. CDR3 DNA: TGTGCCAGCAGTTTAGGCTCGGACCTTAACAATGAGCAGTTCTTC. This sequence encodes CASSLGSDLNNEQFF.

The chain uses TRBV10-3 and TRBJ1-1, with D possibly being TRBD1 (6 bases). Germline V gene lookup returns CDR1 ENHRY and CDR2 SYGVKD. This CDR3 spans 13 amino acids. V lost 7 bases, J lost 1 base, and 10 bases lay in between. The CDR3 DNA reads as TGTGCCATCAATCCGGGGGCGAACACTGAAGCTTTCTTT. Residues: CAINPGANTEAFF.

This clonotype was seen at least ten times. The chain uses TRBV20-1 and TRBJ1-1; TRBD1 might be the D (6 bases). The CDR3 is 16 amino acids. CDR1 and CDR2 from the germline V gene are DFQATT and SNEGSKA (reference sequence). V was trimmed by 3 bases and J by 1 base, leaving 18 bases between them. The CDR3 sequence is CSASQTGSIRNTEAFF. The CDR3 DNA reads TGCAGTGCTAGTCAAACAGGGTCCATTAGGAACACTGAAGCTTTCTTT.